This TCR beta chain was observed in a study of blood T cells in healthy people across ages. PCR was performed a second time for roughly 7 to 11 cycles using a sample-barcoded 5' primer and a J-beta primer mix. A single record per CDR3 protein comes from TCRdb applying MiXCR to the 5' RACE reads. Of about 650,000 distinct CDR3 sequences in the sample, over 40% were seen once. On this clonotype itself: Its specificity is unknown. A much larger clone sits a single nucleotide away, making a read error possible.

The total RNA that was extracted per sample amounted to at least 5 micrograms. General observations from the study: Older age coincided with a roughly linear decline in TCR beta diversity per million T cells.

The CDR3 is 14 amino acids. Germline CDR1 DFQATT, CDR2 SNEGSKA (reference sequence). The genes are TRBV20-1 and TRBJ2-1; D may be TRBD1 or TRBD2 (6 bases each). The sequencing sample was made of blood. The clonotype comes from a woman aged 80 or older in good health. The CDR3 reads CSASTGASYNEPFF. CDR3 DNA: TGCAGTGCTAGTACGGGGGCCTCCTACAATGAGCCGTTCTTC.